This section outlines one T cell receptor (beta chain) sequence together with its context. Its cognate antigen is unknown. Once RNA had been extracted, it was reverse transcribed into cDNA to act as the sequencing template. Clones were sequenced by immunoSEQ multiplex PCR, and TCRdb holds only the in-frame ones, with some missing. This sample carries more than 95,000 clones, about 51% of them seen once, and the ten largest clones take roughly a tenth. This entry belongs to a study of CD8+ T cells in alopecia areata. Collection of lesional scalp punch biopsies and peripheral blood was performed in alopecia areata patients. CDR3 length equals 15 residues. Trimming shortened V by 8 bases and J by 8 bases, and 25 bases separated the two germline ends. Germline-derived CDR1 and CDR2 are SQVTM and ANQGSEA. Broader study findings: Higher clonality and more expanded CD8+ clones appeared in lesional than normal scalp.

The sequenced material came from NKG2D-low CD8+ T cells sorted from blood. The sequence came from a human donor with alopecia areata. J is TRBJ2-1 and V is TRBV29-1, with D unresolved. The chain's CDR3 is CSLTKDPLVMDEQFF. The CDR3 region has the DNA TGCAGCCTAACCAAGGATCCCCTTGTGATGGATGAGCAGTTCTTC.